The rows below give T cell receptor beta chains drawn from one sample of a study of control samples from healthy donors and cancer patients. Profiled with immunoSEQ multiplex PCR; TCRdb holds only in-frame clones, not every one. The sample contains over 60,000 clones, 80% to 90% of which appear only once. Material for sequencing was PBMCs. These receptors were obtained from a woman aged 60-70 years with head and neck cancer. Both conserved end residues are part of each CDR3. D genes are given only for firm matches. Expanded clones are given a class, and other clones once, few, many or no size at all.

V gene,clone size,J gene,D gene,CDR3 DNA,CDR3 protein
TRBV15,-,TRBJ2-1,TRBD2,TGTGCCACCAGCAGAGATTCCGCTAGCGGGGGTCGAGAGCAGTTCTTC,CATSRDSASGGREQFF
TRBV5-4,-,TRBJ2-5,TRBD1,TGTGCCAGCAGCACTGCAGGGGGCGCAGGGGTGCGGGCCCAGTACTTC,CASSTAGGAGVRAQYF
TRBV11-2,-,TRBJ2-2,TRBD1,TGTGCCAGCAGCTTAGATGGCAGGGGGACCGGGGAGCTGTTTTTT,CASSLDGRGTGELFF
TRBV7-8,-,TRBJ2-7,-,TGTGCCAGCAGCTTAGGCGAAAGCTCCTACGAGCAGTACTTC,CASSLGESSYEQYF
TRBV28,-,TRBJ2-7,TRBD2,TGTGCCAGCAGCGGGGGAGGGCGAATTAATGATGAGCAGTACTTC,CASSGGGRINDEQYF
TRBV7-3,-,TRBJ2-1,-,TGTGCCAGCAGCAACTACAGGGCAAATGAGCAGTTCTTC,CASSNYRANEQFF
TRBV28,once,TRBJ2-5,-,TGTGCCAGCAGGTCGCTTAGTGAGACCCAGTACTTC,CASRSLSETQYF
TRBV6-5,once,TRBJ1-6,TRBD1,TGTGCCAGCCGGGACAGTTATTCACCCCTCCACTTT,CASRDSYSPLHF
TRBV2,-,TRBJ1-2,TRBD1,TGTGCCAGCAGTGCATCAGGGGGAGGCGGCTACACCTTC,CASSASGGGGYTF
TRBV9,-,TRBJ1-5,-,TGTGCCAGCAGCGTTGGGCAGGCCGGTCAGCCCCAGCATTTT,CASSVGQAGQPQHF
TRBV12-2,-,TRBJ1-2,-,TGTGCAAGTCGGTGTTACACCTTC,CASRCYTF
TRBV6-5,-,TRBJ2-1,TRBD2,TGTGCCAGTCAAAGGACTAGAGCCTACAATGAGCAGTTCTTC,CASQRTRAYNEQFF
TRBV9,-,TRBJ1-6,-,TGTGCCAGCAGCGCGACCCCAAATTCACCCCTCCACTTT,CASSATPNSPLHF
TRBV19,-,TRBJ1-1,-,TGTGCCAGTAGTAACGGGTTGGGGCTGAACACTGAAGCTTTCTTT,CASSNGLGLNTEAFF
TRBV2,once,TRBJ2-1,-,TGTGCCAGCAGTGAGGGGCAGCAAGTCAATGAGCAGTTCTTC,CASSEGQQVNEQFF
TRBV6-6,-,TRBJ2-1,TRBD2,TGTGCCAGCAGTCGTTCCTTTAGCGGGAGGGCGTTCAATGAGCAGTTCTTC,CASSRSFSGRAFNEQFF
TRBV5-6,-,TRBJ2-3,-,TGTGCCAGCAGCCTTAGGAGCACAGATACGCAGTATTTT,CASSLRSTDTQYF
TRBV7-8,-,TRBJ1-5,-,TGTGCCAGCAGCTCTCGGACAGCTTGGGGCAATCAGCCCCAGCATTTT,CASSSRTAWGNQPQHF
TRBV5-5,-,TRBJ1-2,-,TGTGCCAGCAGCTTCGGAGGGCTTTTGAATGGCTACACCTTC,CASSFGGLLNGYTF
TRBV10-3,-,TRBJ2-1,-,TGTGCCATCAGTGGCGGGACACAGTACAATGAGCAGTTCTTC,CAISGGTQYNEQFF
TRBV2,-,TRBJ2-5,-,TGTGCCAGCAGGCGGGACTTACAACCCTCCCTGGGCTACTTC,CASRRDLQPSLGYF
TRBV7-3,-,TRBJ1-1,-,TGTGCCAGCAGCAGAACAGGGATGAACACTGAAGCTTTCTTT,CASSRTGMNTEAFF
TRBV6-6,once,TRBJ2-2,TRBD2,TGTGCCAGCATAAGCGGGAGACGGGCCGGGGAGCTGTTTTTT,CASISGRRAGELFF
TRBV5-4,once,TRBJ1-2,-,TGTGCCAGCAGCATACCGGGACAAGCCCGAGAAGACTACACCTTC,CASSIPGQAREDYTF
TRBV27,-,TRBJ1-6,-,TGTGCCAGCAGTTTCCGCCCCCGGAGCTCCTATAATTCACCCCTCCACTTT,CASSFRPRSSYNSPLHF
TRBV29-1,-,TRBJ2-6,-,TGCAGCGTTCGGACAGGGGCCAACGTCCTGACTTTC,CSVRTGANVLTF